The clone carrying this T cell receptor beta chain has more than one count but fewer than ten. Its antigen is unidentified. This sample is part of a study of T cells in Graves' hyperthyroidism and ophthalmopathy. Study at large: Upon initial diagnosis and before any treatment, peripheral blood was collected. Broader study findings: Blood also carried most thyroid clonotypes expanded above 0.001.

A lack of ophthalmopathy progression within 18 months defined stable Graves' hyperthyroidism. Patients between 18 and 65 years old had hyperthyroidism, newly diagnosed and lasting under 2 months. Authors of the study amplified TCR beta CDR3 regions from RNA transcripts. A first-round RT-PCR of the TCR CDR3 used the HTBI primer set. One entry per CDR3 protein, called by TCRdb with MiXCR from the multiplex PCR reads. Among tens of thousands of distinct CDR3 sequences, less than 45% were seen once, and the ten largest hold about a tenth. The source of this sequence is a woman younger than 45 with Graves' hyperthyroidism. The specimen sequenced was blood.

This CDR3 is CSALGLAGVTEQYF. Here the CDR3 DNA reads TGCAGTGCCCTAGGACTAGCGGGAGTCACCGAGCAGTACTTC. The gene calls are TRBV20-1 and TRBJ2-7; TRBD2 matches 13 bases. This CDR3 is built from 14 residues. The junction had 8 bases not matched to a gene; V was cut back by 6 bases and J by 6 bases. The germline V gene has CDR1 DFQATT and CDR2 SNEGSKA (reference sequence).